This T cell receptor (beta chain) came from a study of regulatory T cells in long-lasting Graves disease (dated by TCRdb to the early 2020s). Regarding the research as a whole: In the newly diagnosed Graves' disease group, patients had been taking antithyroid drugs for less than 3 months. Peripheral blood TCR sequencing and RNA sequencing compared persistent Graves' disease patients with newly diagnosed Graves' disease patients. A total of 33 samples were covered by TCR sequencing, comprising roughly 13 persistent and around 20 newly diagnosed Graves' disease patients. The study was conducted in China and was registered as a clinical trial. Study-wide findings and limitations: The small sample size was acknowledged by the authors as a limitation that may reduce accuracy. Compared with newly diagnosed patients, patients with persistent Graves' disease had lower TCR Shannon entropy and fewer highly expanded clones, which suggests clonal expansion. The study examined only peripheral blood because the primary lesion, thyroid tissue, could not be accessed. Only the TCR beta chain was sequenced and analyzed. A larger number of public clonotypes was shared among persistent patients (fewer than 3,000) than among newly diagnosed patients (more than 850). Preferential use of TRBV28, TRBJ1-2 and TRBJ2-5 was observed in persistent disease, whereas TRBV20-1 and TRBJ2-1 were favored in newly diagnosed disease.

The CDR3 runs 15 residues from the cysteine to the phenylalanine. Here the CDR3 DNA is all that survives: 45 bases in frame from base 1. Ends trimmed: V by 6 bases, J by 2 bases; bases unmatched to a gene: 8. Looking up the germline V gene (reference sequence) yields CDR1 DFQATT and CDR2 SNEGSKA. Library creation used multiplex PCR. The sequencer listed for this sample is Illumina HiSeq 4000. TCR beta libraries were built with iRepertoire HTBI primers and Arm-PCR amplification of CDR3 regions. PCR products were gel purified before sequencing. Turning to the authors' computational methods: A total of some 60 TRBV and 14 TRBJ segments were identified across samples and were used for gene usage analysis of CDR3 amino acid clonotypes. Filtered high-quality paired reads were merged into contigs using COPE and FqMerger. BLAST was used to align contigs to IMGT TRBV, TRBD and TRBJ reference genes, and CDR3 was defined according to IMGT. Any clonotype with a frequency above 0.1% was classified as a highly expanded clone. Shannon entropy served as the measure of repertoire diversity, while the Gini coefficient captured V-J evenness. Public clonotypes were defined as clonotypes shared by more than one individual. TCRdb trimmed the raw reads at Q25, called clones with MiXCR and kept productive beta chains. Identical CDR3 protein sequences are pooled into one entry, listed with their most common genes and DNA. The V and J calls were not made by the authors but by TCRdb's processing. The sample has about 460,000 distinct CDR3 sequences on record, 11% to 15% of them singletons. 17% of the sample is in the top ten clones.

According to the study, the label for this sample's time point signals: newly diagnosed GD, antithyroid drugs for less than 3 months. For both TCR sequencing and RNA sequencing, RNA was extracted from PBMCs using TRIzol. The diagnosis of Graves' disease followed American Thyroid Association guidelines. Patients were recruited from an endocrinology department in Xi'an, China. Each patient gave about 10 milliliters of peripheral blood, collected in an EDTA anticoagulant tube. PBMCs were isolated by Ficoll Paque Plus density gradient separation without further T cell sorting. An Agilent 2100 Bioanalyzer and agarose gel were used to check RNA quality, and a NanoDrop 2000 was used to measure RNA concentration. This clonotype has just a few counts. Its antigen target is currently unknown. No base quality values were provided; no much bigger clone lies one nucleotide off. This sample was also put to use in a study of T cells in Graves' hyperthyroidism and ophthalmopathy. The second paper further reports: Stable Graves' hyperthyroidism was defined as no progression to ophthalmopathy during 18 months of follow-up. The hyperthyroidism patients were between 18 and 65 years old and newly diagnosed, with a disease duration of less than 2 months. Any patient with an uncontrolled infection, another autoimmune disease, pregnancy or lactation was excluded. Clinical symptoms, serum thyroxine and TRAb, thyroid ultrasound, and orbital computed tomography formed the basis for the diagnoses. A first-round RT-PCR of the TCR CDR3 used the HTBI primer set with the Qiagen OneStep RT-PCR kit. Most expanded thyroid clonotypes (frequency above 0.001) were also detected in blood, a finding suggesting that blood repertoires may reflect thyroid immune responses. A 13 V-J signature model separated ophthalmopathy from stable hyperthyroidism, with about 90% sensitivity and about 81% specificity in cross-validation and 80%/75% in testing. In validation, the model predicted progression to ophthalmopathy a median of about 6 months before onset, with about 70% sensitivity and roughly 72% specificity. A discovery cohort of about 100 patients, approximately 45 with Graves' ophthalmopathy and about 60 with stable Graves' hyperthyroidism, was used to find distinguishing TCR V-J signatures. An independent validation cohort of about 19 hyperthyroidism patients and about 15 patients who later progressed to ophthalmopathy tested prospective prediction of ophthalmopathy. The roughly 94 discovery patients were randomly split 7:3 into training and test sets. Thyroid tissue and blood T-cell repertoires from six Graves' hyperthyroidism patients were also compared in the study. After sampling, hyperthyroidism patients received methimazole starting at 30 mg daily, and ophthalmopathy patients received high-dose intravenous methylprednisolone. The libraries were constructed in a second round of multiplex PCR and then size-selected and purified. The libraries were sequenced on an Illumina HiSeq2000 using paired-end 100 bp reads. SOAPnuke was used to process the raw data, removing reads that contained adapters or uncalled bases, had a mean Phred below 15, or lacked an exact match to the constant primer or identifier. High-quality paired reads were merged with COPE v1.2.5, and unique nucleotide sequences were defined as clonotypes. MiTCR v1.1 was used to align the clonotypes against IMGT TRBV, TRBD and TRBJ reference segments. The analysis was restricted to V-J combinations with a frequency above 0.0001, which together covered roughly 99% of the repertoires. The TCS score was defined as the ratio of F50 (clonal expansion) to E x V (chaos), calculated using BLOSUM62-based TCRdist between CDR3 peptides within each V-J. Welch's t-statistics and random forest reduced roughly 530 V-J features to fewer than 15, which were used in a naive Bayes classifier (R e1071). Sample size was not statistically predetermined, and blinding of investigators to group allocation was not performed. According to the paper, TCR Vbeta CDR3 sequencing was carried out on approximately 140 peripheral blood samples, which came from more than 40 ophthalmopathy, about 75 hyperthyroidism and roughly 17 progressor patients.

This sample comprised peripheral blood mononuclear cells (PBMCs), obtained at new diagnosis, from a patient treated with antithyroid drugs. The V and J segments used are TRBV20-1 and TRBJ2-1; TRBD2 agrees with 9 junctional bases. This clonotype was obtained from a woman aged 50 to 65 with Graves disease. Donor details come from another sample of the same person, matched by shared clones. CDR3 loop: CSASTSGRTYNEQFF. The base sequence is TGCAGTGCCTCAACTAGCGGGCGAACCTACAATGAGCAGTTCTTC.